This T cell receptor (beta chain) was profiled in a study of shared clonotypes between healthy human individuals. Study details: A donor's plate count was three for CD4 naive and three for CD4 memory; CD8 naive had two and CD8 memory one. Points from the study as a whole: A small donor pool kept down the genetic and exposure-history diversity that was represented. The study found roughly 5% of naive CD4 clonotypes shared across four donors.

Sequencing was performed with immunoSEQ multiplex PCR; in TCRdb, only in-frame clones are kept and a portion is missing. The sample gives about 1.1 million clones, around 82% of which show up once; approximately 0.5% is in the top ten. Per the germline V gene, CDR1 is LGHNA and CDR2 is YSLEER. V was trimmed by 5 bases and J by 7 bases, leaving 23 bases between them. The CDR3 contains 16 residues. The CD4+ fraction was divided into a CD45RA+ naive subset and a CD45RA-negative memory subset. A remark on this clone: What it recognizes is unknown.

What was sequenced was memory CD4+ T cells from PBMCs. As for subset: CD45RA-negative fraction. This clonotype was sampled from a man aged 18 to 35 in good health. Some clones in this sample may be carry-over from other donors' samples. The chain links TRBV4-3 to TRBJ1-2; D might be TRBD1 (6 bases). This CDR3 is CASSTYEPQGVSGYTF. CDR3 nucleotides: TGCGCCAGCAGCACATACGAACCACAGGGTGTCTCTGGCTACACCTTC.